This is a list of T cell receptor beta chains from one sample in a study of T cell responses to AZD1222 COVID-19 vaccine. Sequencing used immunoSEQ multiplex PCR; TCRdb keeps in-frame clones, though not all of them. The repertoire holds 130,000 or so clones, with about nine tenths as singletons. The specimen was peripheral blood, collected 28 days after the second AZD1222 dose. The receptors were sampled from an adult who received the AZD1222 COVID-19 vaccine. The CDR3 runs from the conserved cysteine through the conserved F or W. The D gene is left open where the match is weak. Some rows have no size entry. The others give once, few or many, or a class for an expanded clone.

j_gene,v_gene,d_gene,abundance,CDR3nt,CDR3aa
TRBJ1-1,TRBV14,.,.,TGTGCCAGCAGCGCAGACAGGTGGTGGGACACTGAAGCTTTCTTT,CASSADRWWDTEAFF
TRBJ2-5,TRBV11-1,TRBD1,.,TGTGCCAGCAGCTTTACAGGGGACGAGACCCAGTACTTC,CASSFTGDETQYF
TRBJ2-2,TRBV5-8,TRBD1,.,TGTGCCAGCAGCTTGGGGGACAGTCCGACCCACACCGGGGAGCTGTTTTTT,CASSLGDSPTHTGELFF
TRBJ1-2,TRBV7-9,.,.,TGTGCCAGCAGCTTAGCCCAGCCGGACCATGGCTACACCTTC,CASSLAQPDHGYTF
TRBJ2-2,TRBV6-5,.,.,TGTGCCAGCAGAGGGGGGAAGAACACCGGGGAGCTGTTTTTT,CASRGGKNTGELFF
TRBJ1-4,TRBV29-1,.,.,TGCAGCGTCGCCGGGTCCCCAGGAAGAAAGGAAAAACTGTTTTTT,CSVAGSPGRKEKLFF
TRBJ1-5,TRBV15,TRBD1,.,TGTGCCACCAGCAGAGTTGGGACAGGGGGCAATCAGCCCCAGCATTTT,CATSRVGTGGNQPQHF
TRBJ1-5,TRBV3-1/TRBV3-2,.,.,TGTGCCAGCAGTCGCGACAGAGGCCAGCCCCAGCATTTT,CASSRDRGQPQHF
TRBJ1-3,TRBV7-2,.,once,TGTGCCAGCAGCTGGACGGGGGGTAGTGGTGGAAACACCATATATTTT,CASSWTGGSGGNTIYF
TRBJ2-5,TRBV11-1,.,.,TGTGCCAGCAGCTTAGCCCACAGGGAGGAGACCCAGTACTTC,CASSLAHREETQYF
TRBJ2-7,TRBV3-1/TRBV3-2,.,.,TGTGCCAGCAGCCGACAACCGGGAGCGTCTATATACGAGCAGTACTTC,CASSRQPGASIYEQYF